This T cell receptor beta chain is from a study of response to subunit inactivated influenza vaccine. From the RT-PCR reads, TCRdb called clonotypes with MiXCR, one entry per CDR3 protein. The sample shows 800,000 or so distinct CDR3 sequences, about 20% of them seen only once. This clonotype was seen more than once but under ten times. As yet, its antigen is unknown. Germline V gene data show CDR1 as SGHAT and CDR2 as FQNNGV. The CDR3 is 15 residues long. Trimming shortened V by 6 bases and J by 8 bases, and 19 bases separated the two germline ends. Study-level points and caveats: The authors proposed limited new T cell recruitment per seasonal influenza vaccination.

The chain joins TRBV11-2 to TRBJ2-2; D is ambiguous. This clonotype was sampled from a man between 45 and 60 years old who received an inactivated influenza vaccine. This specimen consisted of PBMCs from blood, obtained less than 6 days after vaccination. The CDR3 nucleotides are TGTGCCAGCAGGCTAGGGCCGAGTAGTACAGGGGAGCTGTTTTTT. Amino acids: CASRLGPSSTGELFF.